The 15 T cell receptor beta chains listed next were all sequenced from one sample in a study of CD8 T cells in ankylosing spondylitis. Whole-study results and caveats: Seemingly characteristic of ankylosing spondylitis blood was a TCR beta motif consisting of several highly homologous variants.

Their cognate antigens are unknown. In TCRdb, the 5' RACE reads were re-called with MiXCR into one record per CDR3 protein. The data hold almost 400,000 distinct CDR3 sequences, with about a fifth observed a single time. Sequenced input: blood, either unsorted or a sorted T cell fraction (not recorded which). Receptors originate from a male donor with ankylosing spondylitis.

This clonotype occurred a few times. This chain connects TRBV12-3 or TRBV12-4 to TRBJ2-3; TRBD1 agrees at 8 bases. The J segment lost 4 bases and the V segment lost 7 bases, leaving 16 bases of the junction unmatched. The CDR3 spans 17 residues. CDR3 residues: CASIHGITGGSPDTQYF. CDR3 DNA: TGTGCCAGCATTCACGGAATTACAGGGGGTAGCCCAGATACGCAGTATTTT.

The chain employs TRBV28 and TRBJ2-2, with D uncertain. V was pared by 6 bases and J by 4 bases, with 24 bases between. CDR3 length: 18 residues. CDR1 MDHEN and CDR2 SYDVKM come from the germline V gene. CDR3 loop: CASRRQQPARARTGELFF. The DNA of the CDR3 is TGTGCCAGCAGGCGACAACAACCTGCCCGAGCCCGCACCGGGGAGCTGTTTTTT.

This clonotype came up a few times. The genes are TRBV6-5 and TRBJ1-4; D remains ambiguous. The CDR3 length is 17 residues. Germline assignment: CDR1 MNHEY and CDR2 SVGAGI. The ends were cut back, 2 bases at V and 0 bases at J, with 13 bases in the middle. The CDR3 loop is CASSYTSNYATNEKLFF. The CDR3 DNA follows: TGTGCCAGCAGTTACACCTCTAACTATGCAACTAATGAAAAACTGTTTTTT.

This clonotype was counted a few times. This rearrangement joins TRBV5-8 to TRBJ2-7; the match to TRBD2 covers 14 bases. CDR1 and CDR2 from the germline V gene are SGHTS and YDEGEE. The CDR3 contains 17 residues. Trimming took 3 bases from V and 2 from J; bases not matched to a gene: 7. The CDR3 here is CASSWGLAGARAYEQYF. Written as DNA, the CDR3 is TGTGCCAGCAGCTGGGGACTAGCGGGAGCCCGAGCCTACGAGCAGTACTTC.

This clonotype was observed a single time. The chain is built from TRBV7-2 and TRBJ1-2; weak D call: TRBD1 (6 bases). This CDR3 contains 14 residues. Germline V lookup: CDR1 SGHTA, CDR2 FQGNSA. Between the trimmed V and J ends, which lost 1 base and 5 bases, there was a span of 11 bases. DNA for the CDR3: TGTGCCAGCAGCTTAGTGGGGGGCGCGTATGGCTACACCTTC. Its protein is CASSLVGGAYGYTF.

This clonotype was counted between two and nine times. The rearrangement links TRBV7-9 to TRBJ2-2; possibly TRBD1 or TRBD2 for D (5 bases each). Between the trimmed V and J ends, which lost 7 bases and 3 bases, there was a span of 12 bases. The CDR3 runs 14 residues. The germline gives CDR1 SEHNR, CDR2 FQNEAQ (reference sequence). The CDR3 nucleotides are TGTGCCAGCACCCTGTTGGGGGACACCGGGGAGCTGTTTTTT. Protein: CASTLLGDTGELFF.

The chain couples TRBV29-1 to TRBJ2-7; 8 bases align to TRBD1. Germline V lookup: CDR1 SQVTM, CDR2 ANQGSEA. The CDR3 extends over 14 amino acids. J gave up 1 base and V 5 bases, and 7 bases lay outside the gene matches. The CDR3 region is CSVKKGTGSYEQYF. The CDR3 DNA follows: TGCAGCGTTAAAAAAGGGACAGGTTCCTACGAGCAGTACTTC.

The chain uses TRBV25-1 and TRBJ1-1; 7 positions agree with TRBD1. The germline V gene has CDR1 MGHDK and CDR2 SYGVNS. Unmatched junction bases numbered 6, after V lost 4 bases and J lost 4 bases. This CDR3 comprises 14 residues. CDR3 coding DNA: TGTGCCAGCAGTGGAGGGGGCTGGGGCACTGAAGCTTTCTTT. It specifies CASSGGGWGTEAFF.

This clonotype has only a few counts. V is TRBV20-1 and J is TRBJ2-3; D is possibly TRBD2 (5 bases). The germline V gene encodes CDR1 DFQATT and CDR2 SNEGSKA (reference sequence). The CDR3 has 16 amino acids. V lost 5 bases and J 2 bases, leaving 20 bases between the germline ends. This CDR3 is CSARGFKGVNTDTQYF. The DNA of the CDR3 is TGCAGTGCTCGGGGATTTAAGGGCGTTAACACAGATACGCAGTATTTT.

This clonotype occurred a few times. V usage is TRBV5-6 and J usage is TRBJ1-6; D is ambiguous. The CDR3 totals 15 residues. Germline V lookup: CDR1 SGHDT, CDR2 YYEEEE. V shed 1 base and J shed 7 bases, with 12 bases lying between them. CDR3 sequence (DNA): TGTGCCAGCAGCTTGATTGGGCGAACCAATTCACCCCTCCACTTT. It specifies CASSLIGRTNSPLHF.

The chain couples TRBV11-2 to TRBJ2-5, with D perhaps TRBD2 (6 bases). CDR3 size: 15 residues. Germline V CDR1 and CDR2: SGHAT, FQNNGV. V was shortened by 1 base and J by 4 bases, with 13 bases between the two germline ends. The DNA for the CDR3 is TGTGCCAGCAGCTTAGGGTCGGGAGCCCCAGAGACCCAGTACTTC. The encoded protein is CASSLGSGAPETQYF.

This clonotype has a handful of counts. This chain joins TRBV11-3 and TRBJ1-1; D remains unclear. Trimming cost V 2 bases and J 1 base, with 8 bases left between them. The length of the CDR3 is 14 residues. Germline V gene lookup returns CDR1 SGHNT and CDR2 YENEEA. The CDR3 DNA follows: TGTGCCAGCAGCTTAATACAACGGAACACTGAAGCTTTCTTT. It translates to CASSLIQRNTEAFF. Drawing the rest from reference TRBV11-3 and TRBJ1-1, the complete variable domain is EAGVVQSPRYKIIEKKQPVAFWCNPISGHNTLYWYLQNLGQGPELLIRYENEEAVDDSQLPKDRFSAERLKGVDSTLKIQPAELGDSAVYLCASSLIQRNTEAFFGQGTRLTVV.

This clonotype came up many times. This chain connects TRBV5-6 to TRBJ2-1, with D hard to call. CDR1 SGHDT and CDR2 YYEEEE come from the germline V gene. The CDR3 is 15 amino acids. Trimming left V 0 bases short and J 4 bases short, with 11 bases between. CDR3 in DNA: TGTGCCAGCAGCTTGGCCGAGACTGATTACAATGAGCAGTTCTTC. Encoded protein: CASSLAETDYNEQFF.

This chain uses TRBV7-8 with TRBJ2-5, with TRBD1 matching over 10 bases. The length of the CDR3 is 15 residues. After removal of 0 bases from V and 5 bases from J, the junction contained 3 bases not matched to a gene. Germline V gene data show CDR1 as SGHVS and CDR2 as FQNEAQ. The CDR3 protein is CASSLADRGVETQYF. The CDR3 DNA reads TGTGCCAGCAGCTTAGCGGACAGGGGGGTCGAGACCCAGTACTTC.

CDR3: CSAARDNAARNTIYF. DNA for the CDR3: TGCAGTGCAGCCCGGGACAACGCTGCTCGAAACACCATATATTTT. The genes are TRBV20-1 and TRBJ1-3; tentative D call: TRBD1 (6 bases). There are 15 residues in the CDR3. CDR1 is DFQATT and CDR2 is SNEGSKA in the germline V gene (reference sequence). With 6 bases removed from V and 5 bases from J, the gap between germline ends came to 20 bases.